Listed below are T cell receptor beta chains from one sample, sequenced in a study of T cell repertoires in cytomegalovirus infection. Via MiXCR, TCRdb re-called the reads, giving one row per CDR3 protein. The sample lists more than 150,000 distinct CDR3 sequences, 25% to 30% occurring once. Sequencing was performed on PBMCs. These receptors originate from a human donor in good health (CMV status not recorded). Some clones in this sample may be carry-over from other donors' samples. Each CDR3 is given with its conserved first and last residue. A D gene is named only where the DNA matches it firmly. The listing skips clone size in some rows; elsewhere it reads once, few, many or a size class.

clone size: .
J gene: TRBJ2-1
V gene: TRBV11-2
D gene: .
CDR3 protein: CASRFRGSSYNEQFF
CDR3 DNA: TGTGCCAGCAGGTTTCGCGGAAGCTCCTACAATGAGCAGTTCTTC

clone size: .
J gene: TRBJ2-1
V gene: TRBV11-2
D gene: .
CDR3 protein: CASSSRGVTSQYNEQFF
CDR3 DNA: TGTGCCAGCAGCTCTCGGGGCGTCACTAGCCAGTACAATGAGCAGTTCTTC

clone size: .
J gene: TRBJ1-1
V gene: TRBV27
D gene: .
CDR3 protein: CASSPLGVNTEAFF
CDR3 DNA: TGTGCCAGCAGTCCCCTCGGGGTTAACACTGAAGCTTTCTTT

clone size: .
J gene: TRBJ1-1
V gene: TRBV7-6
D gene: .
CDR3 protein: CASSSRETLKTEAFF
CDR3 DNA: TGTGCCAGCAGCTCTCGTGAGACACTGAAAACTGAAGCTTTCTTT

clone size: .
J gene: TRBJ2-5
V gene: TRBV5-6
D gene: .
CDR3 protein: CASSWAPRYQETQYF
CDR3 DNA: TGTGCCAGCAGCTGGGCCCCCCGATACCAAGAGACCCAGTACTTC

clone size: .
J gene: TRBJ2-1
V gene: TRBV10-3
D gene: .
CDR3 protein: CATQGGDFYNEQFF
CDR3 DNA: TGTGCCACCCAGGGGGGGGACTTCTACAATGAGCAGTTCTTC

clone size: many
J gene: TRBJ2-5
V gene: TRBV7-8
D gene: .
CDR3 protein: CASSFHKGGETQYF
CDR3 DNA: TGTGCCAGCAGCTTCCATAAGGGTGGGGAGACCCAGTACTTC

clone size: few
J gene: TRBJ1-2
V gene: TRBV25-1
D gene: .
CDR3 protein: CASKASFYGYTF
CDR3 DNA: TGTGCCAGCAAGGCCTCCTTCTATGGCTACACCTTC

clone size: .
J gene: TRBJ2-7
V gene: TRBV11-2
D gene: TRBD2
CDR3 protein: CASTSRGGQSSYEQYF
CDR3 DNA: TGTGCCAGCACCAGCCGGGGGGGGCAATCTTCCTACGAGCAGTACTTC

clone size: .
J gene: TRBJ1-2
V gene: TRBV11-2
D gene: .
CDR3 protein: CASSLGAPNYGYTF
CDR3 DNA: TGTGCCAGCAGCTTAGGGGCTCCCAACTATGGCTACACCTTC

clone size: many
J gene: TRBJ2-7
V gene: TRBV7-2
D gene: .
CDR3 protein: CASSPQSSYEQYF
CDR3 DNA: TGCGCCAGCAGCCCCCAGAGTTCCTACGAGCAGTACTTC

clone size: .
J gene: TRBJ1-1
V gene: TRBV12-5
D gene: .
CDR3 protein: CASALGTGRTEAFF
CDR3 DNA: TGTGCTAGTGCCCTCGGGACGGGCAGGACTGAAGCTTTCTTT

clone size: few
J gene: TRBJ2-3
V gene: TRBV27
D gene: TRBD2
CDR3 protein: CASSSSRVRGGHTDTQYF
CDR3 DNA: TGTGCCAGCAGTAGCTCCAGGGTTCGGGGGGGCCACACAGATACGCAGTATTTT

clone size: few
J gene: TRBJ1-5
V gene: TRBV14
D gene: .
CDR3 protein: CASSQKGNQPQHF
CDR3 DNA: TGTGCCAGCAGCCAAAAGGGAAATCAGCCCCAGCATTTT

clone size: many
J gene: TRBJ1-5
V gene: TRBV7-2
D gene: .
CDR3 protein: CASSRSAGGNQPQHF
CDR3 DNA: TGTGCCAGCAGCCGATCTGCAGGGGGCAATCAGCCCCAGCATTTT

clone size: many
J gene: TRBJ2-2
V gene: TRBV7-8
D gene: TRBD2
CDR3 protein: CASTNSGGPPTGELFF
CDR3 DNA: TGTGCCAGCACCAATAGCGGGGGGCCCCCCACCGGGGAGCTGTTTTTT

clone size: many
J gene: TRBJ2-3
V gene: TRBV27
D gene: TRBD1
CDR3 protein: CASSDRGQGDTQYF
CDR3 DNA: TGTGCCAGCAGCGATAGGGGGCAAGGAGATACGCAGTATTTT

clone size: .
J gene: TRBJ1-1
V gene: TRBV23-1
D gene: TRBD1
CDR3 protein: CASSAPDRGPEGNTEAFF
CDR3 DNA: TGCGCCAGCAGTGCCCCAGACAGGGGGCCCGAGGGGAACACTGAAGCTTTCTTT

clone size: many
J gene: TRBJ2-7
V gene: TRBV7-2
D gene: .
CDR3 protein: CASSFLRGLSYEQYF
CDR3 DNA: TGTGCCAGCAGCTTTCTGAGGGGTCTATCCTACGAGCAGTACTTC

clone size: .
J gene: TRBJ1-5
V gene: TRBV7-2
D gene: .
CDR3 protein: CASSLDRALSGQPQHF
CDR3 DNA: TGTGCCAGCAGCTTAGATCGAGCTCTCTCGGGACAGCCCCAGCATTTT